Below are 16 T cell receptor beta chains sequenced from a single sample in a study of shared clonotypes between healthy human individuals. The repertoire was sequenced with immunoSEQ multiplex PCR; TCRdb's copy has only in-frame clones and lacks some. The table includes over 950,000 clones, approximately 80% detected once. The sample was memory CD4+ T cells from PBMCs. Subset reported: CD45RA-negative fraction. The receptors originated from a man younger than 30 in good health. Some clones in this sample may be carry-over from other donors' samples.

This chain uses TRBV14 with TRBJ2-6, with D perhaps matching TRBD1 (6 bases). The CDR3 extends over 18 amino acids. In germline, CDR1 is SGHDN, CDR2 FVKESK. The ends were cut back, 4 bases at V and 0 bases at J, with 16 bases in the middle. The CDR3 bases are TGTGCCAGCAGCCGGCAACAGGGTCAGAGCTCTGGGGCCAACGTCCTGACTTTC. Translation gives CASSRQQGQSSGANVLTF.

The chain carries TRBV7-8 and TRBJ2-2; D may be TRBD1 or TRBD2 (5 bases each). The length of the CDR3 is 15 residues. The germline CDR1 and CDR2 sequences are SGHVS and FQNEAQ. V was trimmed by 5 bases and J by 8 bases, leaving 18 bases between them. The CDR3 coding sequence is TGTGCCAGCAGCCCGGGGCGTCTCTTAGGTGGGGAGCTGTTTTTT. It yields the protein CASSPGRLLGGELFF.

The chain uses TRBV28 and TRBJ1-1; no firm D call. Germline CDR1 reads MDHEN; CDR2 reads SYDVKM. There are 14 residues in the CDR3. Trimming took off 8 bases at V and 0 bases at J, with 13 bases between the two ends. DNA for the CDR3: TGTGCCAGCGGCCTGGGAGACATGAACACTGAAGCTTTCTTT. Protein sequence: CASGLGDMNTEAFF. Filled out from reference TRBV28 and TRBJ1-1, the complete variable domain reads DVKVTQSSRYLVKRTGEKVFLECVQDMDHENMFWYRQDPGLGLRLIYFSYDVKMKEKGDIPEGYSVSREKKERFSLILESASTNQTSMYLCASGLGDMNTEAFFGQGTRLTVV.

The V call is TRBV5-6, the J call TRBJ2-1; D gene ambiguous. Germline lookup yields CDR1 SGHDT and CDR2 YYEEEE. Trimming removed 2 bases at V and 0 bases at J, with 9 bases between. The CDR3 sequence is 15 residues long. Written as DNA, the CDR3 is TGTGCCAGCAGCTTTACGGTGAGCTCCTACAATGAGCAGTTCTTC. It yields the protein CASSFTVSSYNEQFF.

A note on this clone: Within the sample, other DNA sequences also encode this same CDR3. The V and J genes are TRBV18 and TRBJ2-7; tentative D call: TRBD1 (5 bases). V lost 1 base, J lost 2 bases, and 9 bases lay in between. CDR3 length: 14 amino acids. The germline CDR1 and CDR2 sequences are KGHSH and LQKENI. DNA for the CDR3: TGTGCCAGCTCACCACGGGCAGGGACCTACGAGCAGTACTTC. Encoded protein: CASSPRAGTYEQYF.

The sample holds one count of this clone. V and J are TRBV7-2 and TRBJ1-2; D call uncertain. The V and J ends lost 3 bases and 7 bases respectively, with 15 bases between them. This CDR3 contains 14 residues. CDR1 SGHTA and CDR2 FQGNSA come from the germline V gene. This CDR3 is CASSLQTASLGYTF. Written as DNA, the CDR3 is TGTGCCAGCAGCTTGCAGACGGCTTCCCTTGGCTACACCTTC.

This chain connects TRBV5-4 to TRBJ2-3; 8 nucleotides line up with TRBD2. This CDR3 contains 15 residues. The J segment lost 0 bases and the V segment lost 3 bases, leaving 3 bases of the junction unmatched. CDR1 SGHNT and CDR2 YYREEE come from the germline V gene (reference sequence). The CDR3 DNA reads as TGTGCCAGCAGCTCAAAGCGGGAGAGCACAGATACGCAGTATTTT. Residues: CASSSKRESTDTQYF. Looking up the rest from reference TRBV5-4 and TRBJ2-3 gives the full variable domain: ETGVTQSPTHLIKTRGQQVTLRCSSQSGHNTVSWYQQALGQGPQFIFQYYREEENGRGNFPPRFSGLQFPNYSSELNVNALELDDSALYLCASSSKRESTDTQYFGPGTRLTVL.

The chain joins TRBV30 to TRBJ1-4, with TRBD1 identical over 10 bases. The CDR3 extends over 15 amino acids. The germline V gene has CDR1 GTSNPN and CDR2 SVGIG (reference sequence). J lost 4 bases, V lost 2 bases, and 4 bases had no gene match. CDR3: CAWSHDRGRNEKLFF. The CDR3 nucleotides are TGTGCCTGGAGTCATGACAGGGGGCGTAATGAAAAACTGTTTTTT.

The genes are TRBV2 and TRBJ2-7; 10 bases align to TRBD2. This CDR3 region has 15 residues. V shed 7 bases, J shed 5 bases, and the junction held 11 bases outside the gene matches. CDR1 SNHLY and CDR2 FYNNEI come from the germline V gene. The chain's CDR3 is CASTAGLAGVHEQYF. In nucleotides, the CDR3 is TGTGCCAGCACTGCGGGGCTAGCGGGAGTTCACGAGCAGTACTTC. Combining the CDR3 with reference TRBV2 and TRBJ2-7 gives the whole variable domain EPEVTQTPSHQVTQMGQEVILRCVPISNHLYFYWYRQILGQKVEFLVSFYNNEISEKSEIFDDQFSVERPDGSNFTLKIRSTKLEDSAMYFCASTAGLAGVHEQYFGPGTRLTVT.

The chain employs TRBV5-1 and TRBJ2-2; weak D call: TRBD2 (5 bases). Per germline, CDR1 SGHRS and CDR2 YFSETQ. The CDR3 consists of 17 residues. The V gene lost 6 bases and the J gene lost 2 bases, with 20 bases spanning the gap. The CDR3 loop is CASKSNPSGINTGELFF. The CDR3 DNA is TGCGCCAGCAAGTCAAACCCGAGCGGCATTAACACCGGGGAGCTGTTTTTT.

This chain uses TRBV4-3 with TRBJ2-7, with D possibly being TRBD2 (7 bases). The V gene's germline CDR1 is LGHNA and CDR2 YSLEER. This CDR3 comprises 15 residues. V was cut by 8 bases and J by 4 bases, with 21 bases left in between. The chain's CDR3 is CASSRQAGDSYEQYF. CDR3 sequence (DNA): TGCGCCAGCTCCCGACAGGCGGGAGATTCTTACGAGCAGTACTTC.

J is TRBJ2-1 and V is TRBV6-1, with D perhaps TRBD2 (6 bases). In germline, CDR1 is MNHNS, CDR2 SASEGT. Trimming pared 0 bases from V and 0 bases from J, leaving 9 bases between. CDR3 size: 16 residues. The CDR3 region has the DNA TGTGCCAGCAGTGAAGCGGTAGCGGCCTCCTACAATGAGCAGTTCTTC. It specifies CASSEAVAASYNEQFF.

The chain couples TRBV4-1 to TRBJ2-1, with no clear D. With 1 base removed from V and 4 bases from J, the gap between germline ends came to 14 bases. This CDR3 has 16 residues. Germline V lookup: CDR1 MGHRA, CDR2 YSYEKL. This chain's CDR3 is CASSQASETRYNEQFF. The CDR3 DNA reads TGCGCCAGCAGCCAAGCGAGCGAGACAAGATACAATGAGCAGTTCTTC.

Ten or more counts support this clone. The chain recombines TRBV30 with TRBJ2-3; possible D gene TRBD2, 7 bases. CDR1 and CDR2 (germline): GTSNPN, SVGIG (reference sequence). This CDR3 region has 14 residues. V was pared by 5 bases and J by 0 bases, with 12 bases between. The CDR3 DNA sequence: TGTGCCTGGTTGCGGGGGCCTAGCACAGATACGCAGTATTTT. The encoded protein is CAWLRGPSTDTQYF. Together with reference TRBV30 and TRBJ2-3, the CDR3 gives the full variable domain: SQTIHQWPATLVQPVGSPLSLECTVEGTSNPNLYWYRQAAGRGLQLLFYSVGIGQISSEVPQNLSASRPQDRQFILSSKKLLLSDSGFYLCAWLRGPSTDTQYFGPGTRLTVL.

The V and J genes are TRBV5-1 and TRBJ2-2; D remains ambiguous. The germline gives CDR1 SGHRS, CDR2 YFSETQ. CDR3 length: 15 amino acids. Deletions cut 0 bases from V and 2 bases from J, with 8 bases between. The CDR3 DNA sequence: TGCGCCAGCAGCTTGGCCCTGTCAAACACCGGGGAGCTGTTTTTT. It specifies CASSLALSNTGELFF.

This chain's CDR3 is CASSPSLASGTGELFF. For the CDR3, the DNA is TGTGCCAGCAGCCCAAGCCTAGCTTCTGGCACCGGGGAGCTGTTTTTT. The chain has TRBV11-2 and TRBJ2-2; perhaps TRBD2 as D (5 bases). V was clipped by 5 bases and J by 4 bases, with 17 bases between them. Germline CDR1 is SGHAT and CDR2 is FQNNGV. The CDR3 length is 16 residues.